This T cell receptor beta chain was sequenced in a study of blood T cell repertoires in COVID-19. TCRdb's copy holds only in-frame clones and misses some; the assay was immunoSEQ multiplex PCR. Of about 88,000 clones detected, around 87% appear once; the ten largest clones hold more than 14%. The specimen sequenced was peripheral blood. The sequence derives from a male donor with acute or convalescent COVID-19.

The CDR3 sequence: CASTEGRLAGGSQETQYF. Here the CDR3 DNA reads TGTGCCAGCACCGAGGGGAGACTAGCGGGGGGCAGCCAAGAGACCCAGTACTTC. The gene calls are TRBV2 and TRBJ2-5; 13 bases fit TRBD2. The ends lost 7 bases at V and 1 base at J; junction bases unmatched: 12. The CDR3 loop spans 18 amino acids. Looked up from germline, CDR1 is SNHLY and CDR2 is FYNNEI.